The clone carrying this T cell receptor beta chain turned up a few times. TCRdb fed the 5' RACE reads into MiXCR, producing one record per CDR3 protein. The repertoire has 400,000 or so distinct CDR3 sequences, approximately 5.7% of them found once; the top ten carry about 15%. This sample was included in a study of T cells after yellow fever vaccination. There are 14 residues in the CDR3. The V and J ends lost 0 bases and 2 bases respectively, with 11 bases between them. Germline V lookup: CDR1 SQVTM, CDR2 ANQGSEA. The chain employs TRBV29-1 and TRBJ2-7; D not resolved. The origin of this receptor is a young man who received the YFV17D yellow fever vaccine. Sequencing was performed on PBMCs, taken 5 days after the yellow fever booster vaccination. CDR3 sequence reads: CSVEDSMEPYEQYF. The CDR3 bases are TGCAGCGTTGAAGATTCGATGGAACCCTACGAGCAGTACTTC.